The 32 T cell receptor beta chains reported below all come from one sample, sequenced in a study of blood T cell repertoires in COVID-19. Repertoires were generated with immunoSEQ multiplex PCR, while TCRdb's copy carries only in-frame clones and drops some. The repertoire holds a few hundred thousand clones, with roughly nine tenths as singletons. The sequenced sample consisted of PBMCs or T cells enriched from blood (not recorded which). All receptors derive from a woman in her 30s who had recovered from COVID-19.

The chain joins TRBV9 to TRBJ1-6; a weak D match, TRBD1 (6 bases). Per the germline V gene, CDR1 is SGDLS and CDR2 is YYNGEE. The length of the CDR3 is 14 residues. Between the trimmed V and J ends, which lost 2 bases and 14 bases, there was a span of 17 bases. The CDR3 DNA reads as TGTGCCAGCAGCGTCACGACAGTTGGGGGCTCCCTCCACTTT. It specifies CASSVTTVGGSLHF.

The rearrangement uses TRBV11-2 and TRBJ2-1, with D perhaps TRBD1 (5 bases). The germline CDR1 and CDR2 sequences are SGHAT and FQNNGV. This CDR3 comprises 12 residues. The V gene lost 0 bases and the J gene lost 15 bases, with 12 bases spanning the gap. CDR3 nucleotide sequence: TGTGCCAGCAGCTTAGACCATGGGGCTACGTTCTTC. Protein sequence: CASSLDHGATFF.

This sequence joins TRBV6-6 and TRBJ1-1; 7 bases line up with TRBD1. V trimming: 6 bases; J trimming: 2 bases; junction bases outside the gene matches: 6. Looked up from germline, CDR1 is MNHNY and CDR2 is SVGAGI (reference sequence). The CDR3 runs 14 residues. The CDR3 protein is CASRYRGSNTEAFF. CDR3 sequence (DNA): TGTGCCAGCAGATACAGGGGATCTAACACTGAAGCTTTCTTT.

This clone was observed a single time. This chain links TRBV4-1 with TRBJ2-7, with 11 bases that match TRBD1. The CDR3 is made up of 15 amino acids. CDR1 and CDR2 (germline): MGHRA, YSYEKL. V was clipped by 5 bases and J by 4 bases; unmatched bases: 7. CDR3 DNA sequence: TGCGCCAGCAGCGCCGGGACAGGGGGGTGGTACGAGCAGTACTTC. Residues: CASSAGTGGWYEQYF.

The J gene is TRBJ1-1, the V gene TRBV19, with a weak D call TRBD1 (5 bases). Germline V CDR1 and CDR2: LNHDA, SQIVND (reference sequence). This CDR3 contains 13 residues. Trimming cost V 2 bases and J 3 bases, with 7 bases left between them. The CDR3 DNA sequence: TGTGCCAGTAGTATATTGACAGACACTGAAGCTTTCTTT. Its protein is CASSILTDTEAFF.

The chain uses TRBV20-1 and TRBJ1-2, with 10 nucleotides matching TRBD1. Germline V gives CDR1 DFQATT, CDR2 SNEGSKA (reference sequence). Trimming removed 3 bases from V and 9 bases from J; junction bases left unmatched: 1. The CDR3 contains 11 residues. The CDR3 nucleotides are TGCAGTGCTAGGGGACAGGGGAGCTACACCTTC. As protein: CSARGQGSYTF.

CDR3 residues: CASSIFASGGTDTQYF. In nucleotides, the CDR3 is TGTGCCAGTAGTATATTTGCTAGCGGGGGCACAGATACGCAGTATTTT. The rearrangement uses TRBV19 and TRBJ2-3; 9 nucleotides align to TRBD2. This CDR3 spans 16 amino acids. Germline CDR1 LNHDA, CDR2 SQIVND (reference sequence). V lost 2 bases and J lost 1; bases outside the gene matches: 4. The full variable domain, in which reference TRBV19 and TRBJ2-3 provide the parts outside the CDR3, is DGGITQSPKYLFRKEGQNVTLSCEQNLNHDAMYWYRQDPGQGLRLIYYSQIVNDFQKGDIAEGYSVSREKKESFPLTVTSAQKNPTAFYLCASSIFASGGTDTQYFGPGTRLTVL.

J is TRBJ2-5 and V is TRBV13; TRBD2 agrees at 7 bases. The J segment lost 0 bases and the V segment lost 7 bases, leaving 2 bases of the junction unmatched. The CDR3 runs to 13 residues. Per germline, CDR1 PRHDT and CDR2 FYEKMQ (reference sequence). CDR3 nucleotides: TGTGCCAGCAATCTAGCGGACCAAGAGACCCAGTACTTC. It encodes CASNLADQETQYF.

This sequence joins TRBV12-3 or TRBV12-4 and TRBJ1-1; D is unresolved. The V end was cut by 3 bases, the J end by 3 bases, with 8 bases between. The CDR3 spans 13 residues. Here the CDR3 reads CASSLKADTEAFF. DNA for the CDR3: TGTGCCAGCAGTTTGAAGGCGGACACTGAAGCTTTCTTT.

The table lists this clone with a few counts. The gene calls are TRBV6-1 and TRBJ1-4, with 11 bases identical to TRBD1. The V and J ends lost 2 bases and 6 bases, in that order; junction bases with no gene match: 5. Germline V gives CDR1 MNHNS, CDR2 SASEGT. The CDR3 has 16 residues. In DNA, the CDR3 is TGTGCCAGCAGTGAACCTCCGGGACAGGGGGATGAAAAACTGTTTTTT. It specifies CASSEPPGQGDEKLFF.

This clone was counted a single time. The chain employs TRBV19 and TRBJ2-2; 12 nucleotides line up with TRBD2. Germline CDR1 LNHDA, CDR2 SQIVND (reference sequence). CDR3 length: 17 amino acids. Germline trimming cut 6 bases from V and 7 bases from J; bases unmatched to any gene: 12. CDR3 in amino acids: CASRSLTSGRFNGELFF. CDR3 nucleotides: TGTGCCAGTAGATCCCTCACTAGCGGGAGGTTTAACGGGGAGCTGTTTTTT.

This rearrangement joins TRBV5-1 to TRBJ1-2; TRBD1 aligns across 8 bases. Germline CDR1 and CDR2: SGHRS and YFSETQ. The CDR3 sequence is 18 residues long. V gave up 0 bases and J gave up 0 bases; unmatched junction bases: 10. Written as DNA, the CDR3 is TGCGCCAGCAGCTTGGTAATCCCGGGACAGGCAGCTAACTATGGCTACACCTTC. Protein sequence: CASSLVIPGQAANYGYTF.

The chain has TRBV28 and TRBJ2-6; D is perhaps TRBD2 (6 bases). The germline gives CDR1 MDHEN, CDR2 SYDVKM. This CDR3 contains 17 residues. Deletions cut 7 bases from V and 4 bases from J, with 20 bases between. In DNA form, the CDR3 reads TGTGCCAGCAACACCCGGATAGCGGCGCCCGGGGCCAACGTCCTGACTTTC. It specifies CASNTRIAAPGANVLTF.

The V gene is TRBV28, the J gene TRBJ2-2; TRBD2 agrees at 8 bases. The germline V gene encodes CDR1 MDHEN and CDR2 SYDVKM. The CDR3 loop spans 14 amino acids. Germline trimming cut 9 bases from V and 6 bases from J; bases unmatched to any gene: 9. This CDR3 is CASLGLGVPGELFF. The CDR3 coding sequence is TGTGCCAGTTTGGGACTAGGTGTTCCCGGGGAGCTGTTTTTT.

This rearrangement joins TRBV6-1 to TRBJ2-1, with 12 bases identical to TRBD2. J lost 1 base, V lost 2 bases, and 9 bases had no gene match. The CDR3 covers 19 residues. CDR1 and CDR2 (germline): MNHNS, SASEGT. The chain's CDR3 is CASSELGLAGPDSYNEQFF. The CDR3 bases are TGTGCCAGCAGTGAACTGGGACTAGCGGGTCCTGATTCCTACAATGAGCAGTTCTTC.

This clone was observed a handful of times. CDR3: CASSLRHGGEKLFF. The DNA of the CDR3 is TGCGCCAGCAGCCTAAGACACGGTGGTGAAAAACTGTTTTTT. The chain has TRBV4-1 and TRBJ1-4, with D uncertain. The CDR3 is made up of 14 amino acids. Germline assignment: CDR1 MGHRA and CDR2 YSYEKL. V lost 4 bases and J 7 bases, leaving 13 bases between the germline ends.

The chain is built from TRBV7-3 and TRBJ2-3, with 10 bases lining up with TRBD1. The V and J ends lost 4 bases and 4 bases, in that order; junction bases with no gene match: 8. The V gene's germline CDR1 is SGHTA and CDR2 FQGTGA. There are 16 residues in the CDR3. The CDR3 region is CASSSPGTGEADTQYF. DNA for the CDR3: TGTGCCAGCAGCTCCCCCGGGACAGGGGAGGCAGATACGCAGTATTTT.

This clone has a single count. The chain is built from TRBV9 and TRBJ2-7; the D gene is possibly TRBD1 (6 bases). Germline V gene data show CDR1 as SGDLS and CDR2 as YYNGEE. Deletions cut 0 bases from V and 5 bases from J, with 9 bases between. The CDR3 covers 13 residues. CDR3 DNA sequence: TGTGCCAGCAGCGTAGACAGGGTCCACGAGCAGTACTTC. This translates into CASSVDRVHEQYF.

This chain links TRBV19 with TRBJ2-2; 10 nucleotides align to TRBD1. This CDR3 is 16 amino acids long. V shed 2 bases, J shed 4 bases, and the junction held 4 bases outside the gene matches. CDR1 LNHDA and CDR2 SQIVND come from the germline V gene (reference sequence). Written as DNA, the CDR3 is TGTGCCAGTAGTATACTGACAGGGGGCTTCACCGGGGAGCTGTTTTTT. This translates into CASSILTGGFTGELFF. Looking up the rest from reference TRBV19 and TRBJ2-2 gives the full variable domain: DGGITQSPKYLFRKEGQNVTLSCEQNLNHDAMYWYRQDPGQGLRLIYYSQIVNDFQKGDIAEGYSVSREKKESFPLTVTSAQKNPTAFYLCASSILTGGFTGELFFGEGSRLTVL.

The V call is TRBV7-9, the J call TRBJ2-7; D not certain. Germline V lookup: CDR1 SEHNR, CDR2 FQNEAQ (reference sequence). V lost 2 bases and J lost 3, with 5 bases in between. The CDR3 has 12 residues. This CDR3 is CASSLRDYEQYF. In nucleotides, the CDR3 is TGTGCCAGCAGCTTACGAGACTACGAGCAGTACTTC.

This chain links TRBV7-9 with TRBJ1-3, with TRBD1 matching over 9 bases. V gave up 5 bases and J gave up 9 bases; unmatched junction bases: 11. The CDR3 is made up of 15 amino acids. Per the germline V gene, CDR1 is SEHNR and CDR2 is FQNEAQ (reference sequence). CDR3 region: CASSLQSTGGSTIYF. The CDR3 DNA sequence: TGTGCCAGCAGCCTCCAATCGACAGGGGGTAGCACCATATATTTT.

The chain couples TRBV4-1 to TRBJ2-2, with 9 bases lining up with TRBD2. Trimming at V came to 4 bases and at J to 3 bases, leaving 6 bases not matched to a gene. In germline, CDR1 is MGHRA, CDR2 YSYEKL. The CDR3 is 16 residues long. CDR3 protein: CASSPSGGYYTGELFF. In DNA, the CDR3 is TGCGCCAGCAGCCCCAGCGGGGGGTACTACACCGGGGAGCTGTTTTTT.

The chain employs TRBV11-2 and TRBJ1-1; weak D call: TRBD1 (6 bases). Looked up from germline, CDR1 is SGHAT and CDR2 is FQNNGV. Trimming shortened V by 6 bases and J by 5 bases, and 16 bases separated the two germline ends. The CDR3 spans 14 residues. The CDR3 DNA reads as TGTGCCAGCAGGAATCATCCGGGACAAACTGAAGCTTTCTTT. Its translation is CASRNHPGQTEAFF.

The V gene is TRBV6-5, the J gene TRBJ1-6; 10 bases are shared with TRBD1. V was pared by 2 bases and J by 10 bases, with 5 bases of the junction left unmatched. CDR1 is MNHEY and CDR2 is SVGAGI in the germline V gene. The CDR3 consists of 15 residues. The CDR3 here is CASSYRQGAKSPLHF. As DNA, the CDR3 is TGTGCCAGCAGTTACAGACAGGGGGCGAAGTCACCCCTCCACTTT.

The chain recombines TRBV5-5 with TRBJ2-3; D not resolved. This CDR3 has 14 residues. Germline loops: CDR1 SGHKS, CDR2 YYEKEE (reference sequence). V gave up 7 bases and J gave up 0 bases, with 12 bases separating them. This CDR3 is CASGTWQSTDTQYF. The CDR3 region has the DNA TGTGCCAGCGGTACCTGGCAGAGCACAGATACGCAGTATTTT. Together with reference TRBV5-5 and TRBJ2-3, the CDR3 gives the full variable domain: DAGVTQSPTHLIKTRGQQVTLRCSPISGHKSVSWYQQVLGQGPQFIFQYYEKEERGRGNFPDRFSARQFPNYSSELNVNALLLGDSALYLCASGTWQSTDTQYFGPGTRLTVL.

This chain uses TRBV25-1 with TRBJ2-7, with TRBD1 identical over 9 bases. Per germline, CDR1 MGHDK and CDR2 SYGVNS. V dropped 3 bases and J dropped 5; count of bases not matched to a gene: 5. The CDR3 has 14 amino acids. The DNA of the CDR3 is TGTGCCAGCAGTGACTGGGACAGGGTAAACGAGCAGTACTTC. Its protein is CASSDWDRVNEQYF.

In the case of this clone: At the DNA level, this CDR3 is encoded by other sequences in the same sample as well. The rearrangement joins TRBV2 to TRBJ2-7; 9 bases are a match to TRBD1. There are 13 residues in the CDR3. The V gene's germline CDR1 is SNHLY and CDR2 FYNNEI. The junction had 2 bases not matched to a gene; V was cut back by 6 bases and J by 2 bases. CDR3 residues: CASRRQGAYEQYF. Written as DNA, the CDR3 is TGTGCCAGCAGGAGACAGGGGGCCTACGAGCAGTACTTC.

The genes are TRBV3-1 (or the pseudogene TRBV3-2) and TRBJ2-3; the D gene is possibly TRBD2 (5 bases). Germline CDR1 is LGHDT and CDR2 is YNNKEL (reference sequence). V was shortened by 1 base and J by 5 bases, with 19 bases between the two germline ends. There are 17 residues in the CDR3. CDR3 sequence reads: CASSQGGVGDRVDTQYF. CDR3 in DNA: TGTGCCAGCAGCCAAGGTGGGGTCGGGGATCGGGTAGATACGCAGTATTTT.

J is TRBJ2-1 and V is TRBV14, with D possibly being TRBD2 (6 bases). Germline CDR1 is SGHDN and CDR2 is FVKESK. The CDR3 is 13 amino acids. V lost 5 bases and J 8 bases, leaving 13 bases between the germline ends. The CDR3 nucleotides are TGTGCCAGCAGCTCGACTAGTTGGTATGAGCAGTTCTTC. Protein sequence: CASSSTSWYEQFF.

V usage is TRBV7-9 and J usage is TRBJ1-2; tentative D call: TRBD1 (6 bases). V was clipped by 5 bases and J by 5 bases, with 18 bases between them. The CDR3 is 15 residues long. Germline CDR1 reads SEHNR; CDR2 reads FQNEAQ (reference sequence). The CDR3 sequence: CASSPLGGGIYGYTF. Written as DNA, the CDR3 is TGTGCCAGCAGCCCTCTAGGGGGGGGAATTTATGGCTACACCTTC.

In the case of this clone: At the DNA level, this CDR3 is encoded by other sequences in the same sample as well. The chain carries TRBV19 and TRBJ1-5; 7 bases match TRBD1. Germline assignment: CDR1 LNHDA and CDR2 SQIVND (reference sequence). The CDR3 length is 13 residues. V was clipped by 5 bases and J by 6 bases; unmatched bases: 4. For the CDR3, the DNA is TGTGCCAGTAGTCCCGACAGGGCTCAGCCCCAGCATTTT. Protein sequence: CASSPDRAQPQHF.

The CDR3 coding sequence is TGTGCCAGCAGCTCGTCGACAGGGCGGGGTGGCTACACCTTC. Protein sequence: CASSSSTGRGGYTF. The rearrangement joins TRBV7-9 to TRBJ1-2; TRBD1 aligns across 7 bases. CDR1 is SEHNR, CDR2 FQNEAQ, per germline (reference sequence). CDR3 length: 14 amino acids. J gave up 7 bases and V 4 bases, and 9 bases lay outside the gene matches.